The present entry profiles one TCR beta chain with its context. Its antigen is unidentified. This sample also contains other DNA sequences that code for the same CDR3. Sequencing was performed with immunoSEQ multiplex PCR; in TCRdb, only in-frame clones are kept and a portion is missing. In the table there are over 11,000 clones, 80% to 85% of which are singletons. Germline CDR1 and CDR2: GTSNPN and SVGIG (reference sequence). CDR3 length equals 14 residues. The V gene lost 8 bases and the J gene lost 7 bases, with 23 bases spanning the gap. These data come from a study of circulating and synovial CD4+ cells in juvenile arthritis. Study conclusions and caveats: The pathogenic-like versus bulk T cell difference escaped Vbeta family analysis.

The V gene is TRBV30, the J gene TRBJ1-2; a possible D gene is TRBD1 (6 bases). This sequence originates from a human patient with juvenile idiopathic arthritis. Some clones in this sample may be carry-over from other donors' samples. Sequenced: CD4+ T cells from synovial fluid. CDR3 loop: CAAGEVRTATGYTF. In DNA form, the CDR3 reads TGTGCCGCCGGAGAGGTCAGGACAGCCACTGGCTACACCTTC.